This T cell receptor (beta chain) was recorded in a study of CD4 T cells in relation to SARS-CoV-2 and coronaviruses. Background on the study: No peptide or an HIV-1 Nef peptide pool served as negative control. Crossreactive spike epitopes shared across donors were mapped to their HLA restriction.

Before the COVID-19 pandemic, during about 2010-2019, CD4+ T cells were taken from unexposed donors. The cells were cultured for under twelve days before CD4+ T cells were isolated. Profiled with immunoSEQ multiplex PCR; TCRdb holds only in-frame clones, not every one. Here the sample spans roughly 31,000 clones, 72% being singletons. Trimming took 7 bases from V and 8 from J; bases not matched to a gene: 9. Germline CDR1 and CDR2: LNHDA and SQIVND (reference sequence). This CDR3 comprises 14 residues. Overall study results and limits: Pre-pandemic and post-infection samples never came from the same donor.

With regard to this clone: What it binds is not known.

This receptor was obtained from a human donor in good health. Sample: CD4+ T cells from PBMCs, cultured in vitro. The chain is built from TRBV19 and TRBJ2-1, with 9 bases identical to TRBD2. CDR3 region: CASTPTSGQHEQFF. CDR3 in DNA: TGTGCCAGTACCCCGACTAGCGGACAACATGAGCAGTTCTTC.